The 27 T cell receptor beta chains reported below all come from one sample, sequenced in a study of blood T cell repertoires in COVID-19. TCRdb keeps only in-frame clones here, not all; method: immunoSEQ multiplex PCR. The sample lists fewer than 300,000 clones; about 85% were seen once. Sequenced: PBMCs or T cells enriched from blood (not recorded which). The receptors derive from a woman aged 45-65 years who had recovered from COVID-19.

V gene TRBV5-1 combines with J gene TRBJ1-4, with 8 bases that match TRBD1. The ends lost 4 bases at V and 6 bases at J; junction bases unmatched: 5. Germline loops: CDR1 SGHRS, CDR2 YFSETQ. This CDR3 region has 14 residues. This CDR3 is CASSHRGVDEKLFF. The CDR3 DNA reads as TGCGCCAGCAGCCACAGGGGGGTTGATGAAAAACTGTTTTTT.

This clone has only a few counts. V and J are TRBV7-9 and TRBJ1-2; D ambiguous. The ends were cut back, 1 base at V and 0 bases at J, with 6 bases in the middle. The CDR3 sequence is 14 residues long. Germline V gene data show CDR1 as SEHNR and CDR2 as FQNEAQ (reference sequence). The CDR3 is CASSLVVANYGYTF. CDR3 nucleotide sequence: TGTGCCAGCAGCTTAGTGGTAGCTAACTATGGCTACACCTTC. The whole variable domain, remainder taken from reference TRBV7-9 and TRBJ1-2, is DTGVSQNPRHKITKRGQNVTFRCDPISEHNRLYWYRQTLGQGPEFLTYFQNEAQLEKSRLLSDRFSAERPKGSFSTLEIQRTEQGDSAMYLCASSLVVANYGYTFGSGTRLTVV.

The V gene is TRBV7-6, the J gene TRBJ2-7, with 8 bases lining up with TRBD1. The V gene's germline CDR1 is SGHVS and CDR2 FNYEAQ. The CDR3 consists of 16 residues. The V gene end was trimmed by 4 bases and the J gene end by 0 bases; junction bases not matched to a gene: 8. The CDR3 loop reads CASSSSDRVLSYEQYF. CDR3 nucleotides: TGTGCCAGCAGCTCCTCGGACAGGGTCCTCTCCTACGAGCAGTACTTC.

In this sample, this clone turned up once. V gene TRBV30 combines with J gene TRBJ1-1; D unclear. V was pared by 4 bases and J by 0 bases, with 6 bases between. From germline, CDR1 is GTSNPN and CDR2 SVGIG (reference sequence). The CDR3 extends over 12 amino acids. The CDR3 reads CAWIQLNTEAFF. In DNA, the CDR3 is TGTGCCTGGATACAGTTGAACACTGAAGCTTTCTTT.

The chain joins TRBV5-6 to TRBJ2-3; D might be TRBD2 (5 bases). V lost 4 bases and J lost 8, with 11 bases in between. CDR1 SGHDT and CDR2 YYEEEE come from the germline V gene. The CDR3 contains 12 residues. In DNA, the CDR3 is TGTGCCAGCAGCCCTGACCGGGGTACGCAGTATTTT. It codes for CASSPDRGTQYF.

The CDR3 spells CASKPREGEAFF. The CDR3 DNA sequence: TGTGCCAGCAAGCCCAGGGAGGGTGAAGCTTTCTTT. The genes are TRBV27 and TRBJ1-1, with D possibly matching TRBD1 (5 bases). This CDR3 region has 12 residues. V dropped 7 bases and J dropped 7 bases, with 13 bases sitting between them. In germline, CDR1 is MNHEY, CDR2 SMNVEV (reference sequence).

This clone was observed a few times. The chain has TRBV5-1 and TRBJ1-2; 8 nucleotides agree with TRBD1. This CDR3 is 14 amino acids long. V trimming: 3 bases; J trimming: 7 bases; junction bases outside the gene matches: 8. Germline V gene data show CDR1 as SGHRS and CDR2 as YFSETQ. CDR3 loop: CASSYNDRGFGYTF. The CDR3 nucleotides are TGCGCCAGCAGCTACAATGACAGGGGTTTTGGCTACACCTTC.

In this sample, this clone turned up a few times. This chain uses TRBV29-1 with TRBJ2-1, with 9 positions matching TRBD1. Germline V gives CDR1 SQVTM, CDR2 ANQGSEA. V lost 8 bases and J lost 8; bases outside the gene matches: 10. The CDR3 consists of 13 residues. This CDR3 reads CSTTGQGRHEQFF. The CDR3 DNA reads TGCAGCACCACGGGACAGGGTAGGCATGAGCAGTTCTTC.

The J gene is TRBJ1-5, the V gene TRBV24-1; the D gene is possibly TRBD1 (5 bases). Germline CDR1 and CDR2: KGHDR and SFDVKD. This CDR3 has 16 residues. V lost 5 bases to trimming and J lost 5 bases, with 18 bases between them. The CDR3 DNA follows: TGTGCCACCAGTGGGGGAGCGGGACCTATTGATCAGCCCCAGCATTTT. Protein sequence: CATSGGAGPIDQPQHF.

J is TRBJ1-5 and V is TRBV18, with D unclear. Trimming took off 5 bases at V and 2 bases at J, with 13 bases between the two ends. Germline V gene lookup returns CDR1 KGHSH and CDR2 LQKENI. The CDR3 extends over 15 amino acids. CDR3 amino acids: CASSGAAIGNQPQHF. The CDR3 bases are TGTGCCAGCTCAGGAGCGGCGATAGGCAATCAGCCCCAGCATTTT.

The gene calls are TRBV4-2 and TRBJ1-5; the match to TRBD1 covers 9 bases. Trimming took 4 bases from V and 5 from J; bases not matched to a gene: 6. CDR1 is LGHNA and CDR2 is YNFKEQ in the germline V gene. This CDR3 is 15 amino acids long. The DNA for the CDR3 is TGTGCCAGCAGCCCGGGGACAGGGCGGTATCAGCCCCAGCATTTT. Its protein product is CASSPGTGRYQPQHF.

This chain links TRBV25-1 with TRBJ1-5; 9 bases match TRBD1. J was trimmed by 5 bases and V by 4 bases; bases with no gene match: 3. Germline values: CDR1 MGHDK, CDR2 SYGVNS. This CDR3 comprises 14 residues. This CDR3 reads CASSGGQGDQPQHF. The CDR3 DNA follows: TGTGCCAGCAGTGGGGGACAGGGTGATCAGCCCCAGCATTTT.

V usage is TRBV2 and J usage is TRBJ2-2; D gene ambiguous. V dropped 4 bases and J dropped 5 bases, with 8 bases sitting between them. Germline V gene data show CDR1 as SNHLY and CDR2 as FYNNEI. This CDR3 region has 13 residues. CDR3: CASSVFRTGELFF. As DNA, the CDR3 is TGTGCCAGCAGTGTCTTTAGAACCGGGGAGCTGTTTTTT. Full variable domain (outside the CDR3, taken from reference TRBV2 and TRBJ2-2): EPEVTQTPSHQVTQMGQEVILRCVPISNHLYFYWYRQILGQKVEFLVSFYNNEISEKSEIFDDQFSVERPDGSNFTLKIRSTKLEDSAMYFCASSVFRTGELFFGEGSRLTVL.

In DNA form, the CDR3 reads TGTGCCAGCAGCTTAGGAGGTGGGGGAGGAGAGACCCAGTACTTC. As protein: CASSLGGGGGETQYF. The V gene is TRBV7-9, the J gene TRBJ2-5, with D perhaps matching TRBD2 (6 bases). The CDR3 covers 15 residues. The germline V and J ends were trimmed by 1 base and 4 bases, with 13 bases remaining between them. The germline gives CDR1 SEHNR, CDR2 FQNEAQ (reference sequence).

The chain couples TRBV27 to TRBJ1-4; unclear D gene. Germline V lookup: CDR1 MNHEY, CDR2 SMNVEV (reference sequence). The CDR3 spans 15 residues. Trimming removed 3 bases at V and 0 bases at J, with 8 bases between. The CDR3 nucleotides read TGTGCCAGCAGTTTGCGGAAGACAACTAATGAAAAACTGTTTTTT. This codes for CASSLRKTTNEKLFF.

This clone was observed a single time. The gene calls are TRBV6-8 and TRBJ2-1; 15 bases are shared with TRBD2. The CDR3 totals 18 residues. Germline CDR1 MNHGY, CDR2 SAAAGT. V lost 7 bases, J lost 4 bases, and 11 bases stayed unmatched. Written as DNA, the CDR3 is TGTGCCAGCAATATGGGACTAGCGGGAGGATTTTGGTACAATGAGCAGTTCTTC. Protein: CASNMGLAGGFWYNEQFF.

The V call is TRBV9, the J call TRBJ1-5; perhaps TRBD1 as D (5 bases). CDR1 SGDLS and CDR2 YYNGEE come from the germline V gene. V lost 0 bases and J 5 bases, leaving 9 bases between the germline ends. The CDR3 has 14 residues. The CDR3 bases are TGTGCCAGCAGCGTAGAGGGGCTTGATCAGCCCCAGCATTTT. Its protein is CASSVEGLDQPQHF.

This chain links TRBV24-1 with TRBJ2-1, with 7 nucleotides matching TRBD2. Germline values: CDR1 KGHDR, CDR2 SFDVKD. This CDR3 spans 15 amino acids. V gave up 3 bases and J gave up 8 bases; unmatched junction bases: 9. CDR3 sequence: CATSDNFGAGDEQFF. The CDR3 DNA reads TGTGCCACCAGTGATAATTTCGGTGCGGGGGATGAGCAGTTCTTC.

A word on this clone: The same CDR3 arises from other DNA sequences in this sample as well. This chain joins TRBV5-1 and TRBJ2-1; TRBD1 agrees at 8 bases. After removal of 4 bases from V and 7 bases from J, the junction contained 10 bases not matched to a gene. The CDR3 is 15 residues long. The germline CDR1 and CDR2 sequences are SGHRS and YFSETQ. Here the CDR3 reads CASSPWTGSGNEQFF. CDR3 DNA: TGCGCCAGCAGCCCCTGGACAGGGTCGGGTAATGAGCAGTTCTTC.

This chain joins TRBV29-1 and TRBJ1-5, with D hard to call. Germline V gene sequence: CDR1 SQVTM, CDR2 ANQGSEA. This CDR3 is 13 amino acids long. V lost 3 bases, J lost 6 bases, and 12 bases lay in between. CDR3: CSVDEGEGQPQHF. The CDR3 nucleotides read TGCAGCGTTGACGAGGGTGAAGGTCAGCCCCAGCATTTT.

For the CDR3, the DNA is TGTGCCAGCAGCCAAGTTGGACTAGCGGGTTATGAGCAGTTCTTC. This encodes CASSQVGLAGYEQFF. This chain links TRBV3-1 (or the pseudogene TRBV3-2) with TRBJ2-1; the match to TRBD2 covers 11 bases. Looked up from germline, CDR1 is LGHDT and CDR2 is YNNKEL (reference sequence). V trimming: 1 base; J trimming: 8 bases; junction bases outside the gene matches: 4. The CDR3 has 15 amino acids.

CDR3 sequence reads: CASSHSSGFNQPQHF. CDR3 in DNA: TGTGCCAGCAGCCACTCTTCAGGGTTCAATCAGCCCCAGCATTTT. The chain carries TRBV7-9 and TRBJ1-5; the D gene is possibly TRBD1 (5 bases). CDR3 length: 15 amino acids. CDR1 SEHNR and CDR2 FQNEAQ come from the germline V gene (reference sequence). The V end was cut by 5 bases, the J end by 3 bases, with 14 bases between.

The rearrangement joins TRBV18 to TRBJ2-7, with 10 bases fitting TRBD1. Per the germline V gene, CDR1 is KGHSH and CDR2 is LQKENI. The CDR3 is 13 residues long. V dropped 6 bases and J dropped 6; count of bases not matched to a gene: 5. CDR3 bases: TGTGCCAGCTCCCCCGGGACAGGGGCCGAGCAGTACTTC. Translation gives CASSPGTGAEQYF.

This chain joins TRBV2 and TRBJ1-6; 9 bases fit TRBD1. With 7 bases clipped from V and 11 bases from J, the junction kept 9 bases outside the gene matches. The CDR3 totals 14 residues. Germline assignment: CDR1 SNHLY and CDR2 FYNNEI. CDR3 region: CASTGGQGFTPLHF. The CDR3, as DNA: TGTGCCAGCACAGGAGGACAGGGGTTCACACCCCTCCACTTT.

This rearrangement joins TRBV5-1 to TRBJ1-4; the D gene is possibly TRBD1 (6 bases). Trimming cost V 0 bases and J 7 bases, with 13 bases left between them. CDR3 length: 15 amino acids. CDR1 and CDR2 from the germline V gene are SGHRS and YFSETQ. CDR3 amino acids: CASSLAGGLSEKLFF. The CDR3 DNA reads as TGCGCCAGCAGCTTGGCCGGGGGGCTTAGTGAAAAACTGTTTTTT. Together with reference TRBV5-1 and TRBJ1-4, the CDR3 gives the full variable domain: KAGVTQTPRYLIKTRGQQVTLSCSPISGHRSVSWYQQTPGQGLQFLFEYFSETQRNKGNFPGRFSGRQFSNSRSEMNVSTLELGDSALYLCASSLAGGLSEKLFFGSGTQLSVL.

This clone was observed a few times. The rearrangement joins TRBV5-1 to TRBJ2-7; 9 nucleotides match TRBD1. CDR3 length: 13 residues. V was pared by 5 bases and J by 3 bases, with 3 bases of the junction left unmatched. Germline V CDR1 and CDR2: SGHRS, YFSETQ. The CDR3 DNA sequence: TGCGCCAGCAGTAGGGACAGGGACTACGAGCAGTACTTC. This codes for CASSRDRDYEQYF.

CDR3 amino acids: CASSRGGAVTNEKLFF. The CDR3 coding sequence is TGTGCCAGCAGCCGAGGGGGCGCGGTGACTAATGAAAAACTGTTTTTT. V is TRBV7-8 and J is TRBJ1-4; 7 bases are a match to TRBD1. Trimming took 5 bases from V and 2 from J; bases not matched to a gene: 8. Germline V gene lookup returns CDR1 SGHVS and CDR2 FQNEAQ. CDR3 length: 16 amino acids.